The T cell receptor beta chain described here comes from a study of blood T cell repertoires in COVID-19. Study background: T cells, B-cell-depleted T cells, or PBMCs provided the cDNA or gDNA that served as material.

This clone was detected only once. Sequencing was performed with immunoSEQ multiplex PCR; in TCRdb, only in-frame clones are kept and a portion is missing. The sample contains approximately 55,000 clones, 87% of which appear only once. Per the germline V gene, CDR1 is LGHDT and CDR2 is YNNKEL (reference sequence). Trimming took off 2 bases at V and 5 bases at J, with 7 bases between the two ends. This CDR3 region has 12 residues. This clonotype was sampled from a man between 50 and 59 years old with active COVID-19. The chain has TRBV3-1 (or the pseudogene TRBV3-2) and TRBJ2-7, with a tentative D call TRBD1 (5 bases). Sequencing used peripheral blood. The chain's CDR3 is CASSQTDNEQYF. CDR3 DNA sequence: TGTGCCAGCAGCCAAACGGACAACGAGCAGTACTTC.